This T cell receptor beta chain is from a study of blood T cell repertoires in COVID-19 (dated by TCRdb to about 2020). About the full investigation: Samples from collaborators originated in the United States, Italy and Spain and spanned both the acute and convalescent phases of COVID-19. The prospective study material was composed of cDNA or gDNA derived from T cells, B-cell-depleted T cells, or PBMCs. Samples were obtained from the ongoing ImmuneRACE study (first 160 participants) and from about 1,300 subjects provided by 6 global collaborators. The repertoires were made available in a free public database intended to serve as a resource for research on the immune response to SARS-CoV-2. The sample metadata nearly always contained a de-identified subject ID, COVID-19 status, age in years and sex. Subjects who had been exposed to COVID-19, were actively infected with it, or had recovered from it provided the deeply sampled blood TCRbeta repertoires that made up the dataset. Where available, HLA class I and class II types were taken from metadata supplied by the sample provider and were not determined by assay-based typing. General study outcomes and caveats: The amount of clinical and demographic metadata varied by source and participant and was provided uncurated.

Notes on this clone: Its antigen is still unknown. No base qualities exist here, and no much larger clone lies one base off it.

The germline V and J ends show losses of 1 base and 8 bases respectively, and no gene match explains 5 bases of the junction. The CDR3 goes from the cysteine to the phenylalanine over 17 residues. Of all the DNA, just the CDR3 is kept, 51 bases in frame from base 1. Reading the germline V gene gives CDR1 SGHTA and CDR2 FQGTGA. The immunoSEQ Assay, a bias-controlled multiplex PCR, was used to amplify TCRbeta CDR3 regions from genomic DNA. The original pipeline was this. Within the assay, amplification of reference gene primers was used to estimate how many nucleated cells each sample contained. Sequence reads were collapsed and filtered to measure the absolute abundance of every unique TCRbeta CDR3 rearrangement. For each sample, productive Simpson clonality was calculated as the square root of Simpson's diversity index over productive rearrangements. TCRdb mirrors the immuneACCESS table, restricted to in-frame sequences. Some clones are absent from its copies; in checked studies, under half trace to an unresolved V gene, and the reason for the others is unknown. V, J and clone size derive from that table, while D and trimming were established from the DNA sequence. The sample table contains over 250,000 clones; only one count was recorded for approximately 83% of them. The leading ten clones occupy roughly 13% of the sample.

Each collaborating institution followed its own protocols to collect whole blood in K2EDTA tubes. For TCRbeta analysis, collaborators shipped samples in one of three forms: frozen whole blood, isolated PBMCs, or DNA extracted from either of those sample types. The rearranged chain carries TRBV7-3 and TRBJ2-2, and TRBD2 matches 15 of the central bases. Sequenced sample: peripheral blood. The TCR sequence derives from a human donor in a cohort sampled during active COVID-19. This receptor has the CDR3 CASSLKGLAGGQGELFF. The nucleotides read TGTGCCAGCAGCTTAAAGGGACTAGCGGGAGGACAAGGGGAGCTGTTTTTT.